The 29 T cell receptor beta chains below all came from one sample that was sequenced in a study of shared clonotypes between healthy human individuals. Naive-designated CD8 cells lacked CD45RO, were positively enriched for CCR7, and omitted terminally differentiated effector memory CD45RA+ cells. TCRdb's table, derived via immunoSEQ multiplex PCR, lists solely in-frame clones and lacks some. The table includes about 2.2 million clones, 93% detected once. Material: naive CD8+ T cells from PBMCs. Receptors originate from a man younger than 35 in good health. Some clones in this sample may be carry-over from other donors' samples.

This clone was recorded only once. The rearrangement joins TRBV7-2 to TRBJ1-1; no firm D call. Germline V gene data show CDR1 as SGHTA and CDR2 as FQGNSA. V was trimmed by 1 base and J by 8 bases, leaving 11 bases between them. The CDR3 spans 13 residues. In nucleotides, the CDR3 is TGTGCCAGCAGCTTAGTGTATGACCGGGAAGCTTTCTTT. Amino acid sequence: CASSLVYDREAFF.

The rearrangement joins TRBV27 to TRBJ2-4; D tentatively fits TRBD1 or TRBD2 (6 bases each). Germline assignment: CDR1 MNHEY and CDR2 SMNVEV (reference sequence). V lost 4 bases and J 9 bases, leaving 16 bases between the germline ends. CDR3 length: 14 amino acids. CDR3 DNA sequence: TGTGCCAGCAGTTCAAGACAGGTGGAGGGCATTCAGTACTTC. Amino acids: CASSSRQVEGIQYF.

V gene TRBV6-5 combines with J gene TRBJ2-7, with 9 bases lining up with TRBD1. After removal of 3 bases from V and 3 bases from J, the junction contained 3 bases not matched to a gene. Germline V gene lookup returns CDR1 MNHEY and CDR2 SVGAGI. This CDR3 region has 14 residues. Written as DNA, the CDR3 is TGTGCCAGCAGTTATGGGACAGGGATCTACGAGCAGTACTTC. It specifies CASSYGTGIYEQYF.

Only one count was recorded for this clone. The chain has TRBV27 and TRBJ1-2; no firm D call. Trimming shortened V by 1 base and J by 7 bases, and 13 bases separated the two germline ends. CDR1 is MNHEY and CDR2 is SMNVEV in the germline V gene (reference sequence). The CDR3 is 14 amino acids. CDR3 DNA: TGTGCCAGCAGTTTATACTCGGGGTGGGGTGGCTACACCTTC. Amino acids: CASSLYSGWGGYTF.

This chain links TRBV19 with TRBJ1-1; D unclear. Germline values: CDR1 LNHDA, CDR2 SQIVND (reference sequence). Trimming pared 3 bases from V and 0 bases from J, leaving 5 bases between. This CDR3 region has 13 residues. CDR3 in amino acids: CASSMHLNTEAFF. The CDR3 DNA follows: TGTGCCAGTAGTATGCATTTGAACACTGAAGCTTTCTTT. Filled out from reference TRBV19 and TRBJ1-1, the complete variable domain reads DGGITQSPKYLFRKEGQNVTLSCEQNLNHDAMYWYRQDPGQGLRLIYYSQIVNDFQKGDIAEGYSVSREKKESFPLTVTSAQKNPTAFYLCASSMHLNTEAFFGQGTRLTVV.

The J gene is TRBJ2-1, the V gene TRBV28, with 9 bases that match TRBD2. V lost 4 bases and J lost 8; bases outside the gene matches: 12. Germline assignment: CDR1 MDHEN and CDR2 SYDVKM. This CDR3 spans 16 amino acids. The CDR3 DNA sequence: TGTGCCAGCAGTTACATAGGCGGGAGGGCGGTGGATGAGCAGTTCTTC. Protein: CASSYIGGRAVDEQFF.

This chain connects TRBV19 to TRBJ2-1, with D tentatively TRBD1 or TRBD2 (5 bases each). CDR3 length equals 14 residues. Per the germline V gene, CDR1 is LNHDA and CDR2 is SQIVND (reference sequence). V lost 3 bases to trimming and J lost 7 bases, with 13 bases between them. In DNA form, the CDR3 reads TGTGCCAGTAGTATGGTGGGACCGATAAATGAGCAGTTCTTC. Its translation is CASSMVGPINEQFF.

The chain is built from TRBV7-8 and TRBJ1-2; tentatively, D is TRBD1 (6 bases). CDR1 and CDR2 from the germline V gene are SGHVS and FQNEAQ. V was clipped by 7 bases and J by 4 bases, with 10 bases between them. The CDR3 extends over 12 amino acids. The CDR3: CASTQDSYGYTF. As DNA, the CDR3 is TGTGCCAGCACCCAGGACAGCTATGGCTACACCTTC.

The chain recombines TRBV7-9 with TRBJ2-3; a possible D gene is TRBD2 (6 bases). Per the germline V gene, CDR1 is SEHNR and CDR2 is FQNEAQ (reference sequence). V was clipped by 1 base and J by 0 bases, with 11 bases between them. The CDR3 has 16 amino acids. CDR3 nucleotide sequence: TGTGCCAGCAGCTTAGGCAGCGGGCCTAGCACAGATACGCAGTATTTT. Its translation is CASSLGSGPSTDTQYF.

This rearrangement joins TRBV4-1 to TRBJ1-2, with unresolved D. This CDR3 region has 15 residues. Trimming removed 3 bases at V and 5 bases at J, with 16 bases between. Germline CDR1 and CDR2: MGHRA and YSYEKL. CDR3 sequence: CASSQSGPQDYGYTF. In DNA, the CDR3 is TGCGCCAGCAGCCAGTCCGGGCCCCAGGATTATGGCTACACCTTC.

The chain employs TRBV13 and TRBJ2-7; D might be TRBD1 or TRBD2, each matching 5 bases. V was pared by 5 bases and J by 6 bases, with 20 bases between. This CDR3 has 15 amino acids. CDR1 is PRHDT and CDR2 is FYEKMQ in the germline V gene (reference sequence). The CDR3 bases are TGTGCCAGCAGCGACTCCGAGCGTTGGGGGTCCGAGCAGTACTTC. This translates into CASSDSERWGSEQYF.

The chain carries TRBV2 and TRBJ2-6; TRBD1 agrees at 10 bases. Losses at the gene ends were 3 bases for V and 2 bases for J; bases not matched to a gene: 1. The CDR3 has 16 residues. Looked up from germline, CDR1 is SNHLY and CDR2 is FYNNEI. The CDR3, as DNA: TGTGCCAGCAGTGAGGGACAGGGGACTGGGGCCAACGTCCTGACTTTC. Translating gives CASSEGQGTGANVLTF.

This chain uses TRBV6-1 with TRBJ2-2, with D possibly TRBD2 on 6 matching bases. The V gene's germline CDR1 is MNHNS and CDR2 SASEGT. V was clipped by 2 bases and J by 6 bases, with 13 bases between them. The CDR3 consists of 15 residues. In DNA, the CDR3 is TGTGCCAGCAGTGAACGGGGGTTCGGGGCCGGGGAGCTGTTTTTT. Its protein product is CASSERGFGAGELFF.

This clone has a handful of counts. Other DNA sequences within the sample encode an identical CDR3. The J gene is TRBJ2-2, the V gene TRBV10-3; D is uncertain. Germline assignment: CDR1 ENHRY and CDR2 SYGVKD. Trimming cost V 3 bases and J 5 bases, with 4 bases left between them. The CDR3 has 12 amino acids. The CDR3 here is CAISEGTGELFF. The CDR3 DNA reads as TGTGCCATCAGTGAAGGGACCGGGGAGCTGTTTTTT.

J is TRBJ2-7 and V is TRBV18; D may be TRBD1 (6 bases). Germline loops: CDR1 KGHSH, CDR2 LQKENI. V lost 3 bases and J 0 bases, leaving 12 bases between the germline ends. The CDR3 contains 15 residues. CDR3 amino acids: CASSPLGGTSYEQYF. The CDR3 DNA sequence: TGTGCCAGCTCACCCTTAGGGGGAACCTCCTACGAGCAGTACTTC. The complete variable domain, with remaining parts taken from reference TRBV18 and TRBJ2-7, reads NAGVMQNPRHLVRRRGQEARLRCSPMKGHSHVYWYRQLPEEGLKFMVYLQKENIIDESGMPKERFSAEFPKEGPSILRIQQVVRGDSAAYFCASSPLGGTSYEQYFGPGTRLTVT.

This chain uses TRBV28 with TRBJ1-4, with 7 bases that match TRBD1. CDR3 length: 16 amino acids. Germline V gene data show CDR1 as MDHEN and CDR2 as SYDVKM. V gave up 5 bases and J gave up 1 base; unmatched junction bases: 7. The CDR3, as DNA: TGTGCCAGCAGTCCCGGTCAGGGGGGAACTAATGAAAAACTGTTTTTT. Protein: CASSPGQGGTNEKLFF.

This clone appeared a single time. CDR3 protein: CASSFRSNEKLFF. Here the CDR3 DNA reads TGTGCCAGCAGCTTCAGATCTAATGAAAAACTGTTTTTT. The chain uses TRBV11-2 and TRBJ1-4; no definite D call. This CDR3 has 13 residues. The V gene's germline CDR1 is SGHAT and CDR2 FQNNGV. V was pared by 3 bases and J by 3 bases, with 5 bases between.

V gene TRBV7-9 combines with J gene TRBJ2-3; no clear D gene. Germline V lookup: CDR1 SEHNR, CDR2 FQNEAQ (reference sequence). The CDR3 covers 17 residues. V lost 1 base and J 2 bases, leaving 16 bases between the germline ends. Here the CDR3 reads CASSLGTALPITDTQYF. The CDR3, as DNA: TGTGCCAGCAGCTTAGGGACCGCTCTACCCATCACAGATACGCAGTATTTT. Full variable domain (missing parts from reference TRBV7-9 and TRBJ2-3): DTGVSQNPRHKITKRGQNVTFRCDPISEHNRLYWYRQTLGQGPEFLTYFQNEAQLEKSRLLSDRFSAERPKGSFSTLEIQRTEQGDSAMYLCASSLGTALPITDTQYFGPGTRLTVL.

To note about this clone: The sample has other DNA sequences that encode this CDR3 too. The rearrangement links TRBV7-9 to TRBJ2-1; 10 positions agree with TRBD2. This CDR3 spans 16 amino acids. Germline V lookup: CDR1 SEHNR, CDR2 FQNEAQ (reference sequence). Losses at the gene ends were 4 bases for V and 2 bases for J; bases not matched to a gene: 5. The CDR3 sequence: CASSSRTSGPYNEQFF. The CDR3 coding sequence is TGTGCCAGCAGCTCCAGGACTAGCGGACCCTACAATGAGCAGTTCTTC.

The chain has TRBV28 and TRBJ2-3; weak D call: TRBD1 (5 bases). V shed 8 bases and J shed 6 bases, with 15 bases lying between them. CDR1 is MDHEN, CDR2 SYDVKM, per germline. This CDR3 contains 13 residues. In nucleotides, the CDR3 is TGTGCCAGCTCGACGTTCAAGGGGGATACGCAGTATTTT. Its translation: CASSTFKGDTQYF.

V and J are TRBV10-3 and TRBJ2-3, with 8 bases that match TRBD1. CDR1 ENHRY and CDR2 SYGVKD come from the germline V gene. After removal of 0 bases from V and 0 bases from J, the junction contained 2 bases not matched to a gene. The CDR3 sequence is 16 residues long. The CDR3 is CAISESRTGSTDTQYF. The CDR3 region has the DNA TGTGCCATCAGTGAGTCGCGGACAGGGAGCACAGATACGCAGTATTTT.

The rearrangement links TRBV30 to TRBJ2-7, with D tentatively TRBD1 (6 bases). Germline V CDR1 and CDR2: GTSNPN, SVGIG (reference sequence). Trimming pared 1 base from V and 2 bases from J, leaving 9 bases between. The CDR3 totals 13 residues. In DNA form, the CDR3 reads TGTGCCTGGAGTGATACAGGGCCCTACGAGCAGTACTTC. Its protein product is CAWSDTGPYEQYF.

V gene TRBV4-3 combines with J gene TRBJ2-1, with D maybe TRBD1 (6 bases). The V end lost 0 bases, the J end lost 9 bases, and 21 bases lay between the germline ends. Per the germline V gene, CDR1 is LGHNA and CDR2 is YSLEER. CDR3 length equals 17 residues. The CDR3 here is CASSQDHAHRDISEQFF. The CDR3 DNA follows: TGCGCCAGCAGCCAAGATCATGCCCACAGGGATATAAGTGAGCAGTTCTTC.

The genes are TRBV29-1 and TRBJ2-7; D gene unclear. CDR1 is SQVTM and CDR2 is ANQGSEA in the germline V gene. The CDR3 runs to 12 residues. The V end was cut by 4 bases, the J end by 3 bases, with 10 bases between. The CDR3 nucleotides read TGCAGCGTTGTCCCGGGTGACTACGAGCAGTACTTC. Protein sequence: CSVVPGDYEQYF.

The chain employs TRBV7-6 and TRBJ1-1; D unclear. V was shortened by 4 bases and J by 6 bases, with 12 bases between the two germline ends. The CDR3 has 13 residues. Per the germline V gene, CDR1 is SGHVS and CDR2 is FNYEAQ. The CDR3 nucleotides are TGTGCCAGCAGCTCCCTCATCCGGTCTGAAGCTTTCTTT. It codes for CASSSLIRSEAFF.

The V gene is TRBV2, the J gene TRBJ1-5; D is possibly TRBD1 (6 bases). Trimming pared 8 bases from V and 7 bases from J, leaving 12 bases between. The CDR3 loop spans 12 amino acids. Looked up from germline, CDR1 is SNHLY and CDR2 is FYNNEI. CDR3: CASEGGEQPQHF. Here the CDR3 DNA reads TGTGCCAGCGAAGGGGGGGAACAGCCCCAGCATTTT. Using reference TRBV2 and TRBJ1-5 for the parts outside the CDR3, the full variable domain is EPEVTQTPSHQVTQMGQEVILRCVPISNHLYFYWYRQILGQKVEFLVSFYNNEISEKSEIFDDQFSVERPDGSNFTLKIRSTKLEDSAMYFCASEGGEQPQHFGDGTRLSIL.

The chain couples TRBV5-1 to TRBJ1-1; perhaps TRBD1 as D (6 bases). This CDR3 is built from 13 residues. Trimming took off 5 bases at V and 4 bases at J, with 12 bases between the two ends. Germline CDR1 SGHRS, CDR2 YFSETQ. CDR3 coding DNA: TGCGCCAGCAGAGGGGGGACGGGCACTGAAGCTTTCTTT. This translates into CASRGGTGTEAFF. Using reference TRBV5-1 and TRBJ1-1 for the parts outside the CDR3, the full variable domain is KAGVTQTPRYLIKTRGQQVTLSCSPISGHRSVSWYQQTPGQGLQFLFEYFSETQRNKGNFPGRFSGRQFSNSRSEMNVSTLELGDSALYLCASRGGTGTEAFFGQGTRLTVV.

The chain couples TRBV11-2 to TRBJ1-1; D unresolved. CDR1 SGHAT and CDR2 FQNNGV come from the germline V gene. The CDR3 extends over 13 amino acids. Trimming took 6 bases from V and 1 from J, leaving 9 bases between them. In nucleotides, the CDR3 is TGTGCCAGCAGGCCCCCAGAGAACACTGAAGCTTTCTTT. This encodes CASRPPENTEAFF.

The rearrangement joins TRBV7-8 to TRBJ2-7; TRBD1 matches at 9 bases. CDR1 is SGHVS, CDR2 FQNEAQ, per germline. The V segment lost 0 bases and the J segment 5 bases; nucleotides outside the gene matches: 11. CDR3 size: 17 residues. Written as DNA, the CDR3 is TGTGCCAGCAGCTTAGCGGTCGGGACAGGGCTAAACAACGAGCAGTACTTC. This codes for CASSLAVGTGLNNEQYF.